The source of this T cell receptor (beta chain) is a study of blood T cell repertoires in COVID-19. At the level of the study: Some COVID-19 samples were acute and others convalescent; all came from the United States, Italy and Spain.

Authors' methods: The assay estimated nucleated cells by amplifying reference gene primers. The protocol was immunoSEQ multiplex PCR, while the TCRdb copy is restricted to in-frame clones and leaves out a portion. V, J and clone size reflect that table, while D and trimming were determined from the DNA. The sample lists approximately 110,000 clones; 86% were seen once. This CDR3 contains 13 residues. The germline gives CDR1 MNHEY, CDR2 SVGAGI. V gave up 7 bases and J gave up 6 bases; unmatched junction bases: 9. This clonotype was obtained from a man in his forties with acute or convalescent COVID-19. The J gene is TRBJ2-7, the V gene TRBV6-5, with 7 bases aligning to TRBD1. Material: peripheral blood. The CDR3 sequence is CASTQGRNGEQYF. The CDR3 DNA is TGTGCCAGCACACAGGGGCGAAACGGCGAGCAGTACTTC.